Sequencing of this TCR beta chain was carried out in a study of naive and memory T cell subsets. Study-wide findings and caveats: Clonotypes are single alpha or beta chains, not paired receptors. Between naive and memory subsets, TCR abundance power law exponents differed.

Note on this clonotype: Its matching antigen is unknown.

The beta constant-region primer was an equimolar mix of two oligonucleotides covering TRBC1 and TRBC2. TCRdb processed the UMI-ligation and nested PCR reads anew with MiXCR; each CDR3 protein has one entry. This table has tens of thousands of distinct CDR3 sequences, about 12% appearing once. The CDR3 is 12 amino acids. V was shortened by 3 bases and J by 3 bases, with 4 bases between the two germline ends. Germline assignment: CDR1 MNHEY and CDR2 SMNVEV (reference sequence). Alpha and beta libraries were amplified separately from the second PCR onward. Material: central memory CD4+ T cells from blood. V usage is TRBV27 and J usage is TRBJ2-3; D remains ambiguous. The sequence was collected from a human donor in good health. CDR3 sequence reads: CASSFVTDTQYF. The CDR3 DNA sequence: TGTGCCAGCAGTTTTGTTACAGATACGCAGTATTTT.